This paragraph reports one T cell receptor beta chain. Germline trimming cut 2 bases from V and 6 bases from J; bases unmatched to any gene: 4. The CDR3 has 14 amino acids. The germline V gene encodes CDR1 MNHEY and CDR2 SVGAGI. These data are taken from a study of blood T cell repertoires in COVID-19. Study information: The United States, Italy and Spain supplied acute and convalescent COVID-19 samples.

Source study methods: Amplification with reference gene primers provided the estimates of nucleated cell counts. Some clones are missing from TCRdb's copy, which holds only in-frame ones; the method was immunoSEQ multiplex PCR. V, J and clone size were drawn from that table, and D and trimming were deduced from the DNA. The table lists 85,000 to 100,000 clones, roughly four fifths of them singletons. Those enrolled in Seattle joined during active infection and were followed longitudinally afterward. The source material was peripheral blood. The rearrangement links TRBV6-5 to TRBJ2-1, with TRBD2 matching over 7 bases. This clonotype originated in a man older than 75 with COVID-19, enrolled during active disease. CDR3 sequence: CASSYLAESNEQFF. For the CDR3, the DNA is TGTGCCAGCAGTTACCTAGCGGAGAGCAATGAGCAGTTCTTC.